Below, one TCR beta chain is given with its context. Its cognate antigen is unknown. This sample is drawn from a study of cytomegalovirus exposure and HLA in healthy donors. V shed 3 bases and J shed 5 bases, with 16 bases lying between them. The germline V gene has CDR1 MDHEN and CDR2 SYDVKM. The CDR3 sequence is 16 residues long. Study-level results: Within an earlier analysis, most TCR beta V segments proved productive either about 87% or about 30% of the time.

A multiplex PCR was run with 60 Vbeta primers and 13 Jbeta primers. Repertoires were generated with immunoSEQ multiplex PCR, while TCRdb's copy carries only in-frame clones and drops some. The data contain some 160,000 clones, approximately 81% of them singletons. The genes are TRBV28 and TRBJ2-2; maybe TRBD2 (6 bases). Sequenced sample: PBMCs. The sequence was obtained from a man aged 18-30 years in good health and CMV-seronegative. The CDR3 loop is CASSLYAGLGTGELFF. In DNA form, the CDR3 reads TGTGCCAGCAGTTTGTACGCGGGGCTAGGAACCGGGGAGCTGTTTTTT.